The 10 T cell receptor beta chains below were found in one sample sequenced in a study of regulatory T cells in long-lasting Graves disease. The sample's time point: newly diagnosed GD, antithyroid drugs for less than 3 months. After RNA was extracted from PBMCs, the TCR library was made from it. Arm-PCR of CDR3 regions and iRepertoire HTBI primers were used to build TCR beta libraries. TCRdb ran MiXCR on the multiplex PCR reads and lists one entry per CDR3 protein. The table shows about 560,000 distinct CDR3 sequences, with about 16% occurring only once. The sample was also reused in another study, on T cells in Graves' hyperthyroidism and ophthalmopathy.

The sequences come from peripheral blood mononuclear cells (PBMCs), collected at new diagnosis, from a patient treated with antithyroid drugs. The receptors were gathered from a young man with Graves disease.

The chain combines TRBV15 with TRBJ1-5; TRBD1 is a possible D gene (5 bases). V dropped 1 base and J dropped 8 bases, with 15 bases sitting between them. The CDR3 runs 15 residues. The V gene's germline CDR1 is LNHNV and CDR2 YYDKDF (reference sequence). The CDR3 here is CATSRGPGTEKPQHF. The CDR3 region has the DNA TGTGCCACCAGCAGAGGCCCCGGGACGGAGAAGCCCCAGCATTTT.

This clonotype has only one observation. The chain couples TRBV5-1 to TRBJ2-6; perhaps TRBD1 as D (6 bases). CDR1 is SGHRS, CDR2 YFSETQ, per germline. The V gene lost 1 base and the J gene lost 3 bases, with 11 bases spanning the gap. This CDR3 region has 16 residues. CDR3 sequence reads: CASSLHTGYGANVLTF. The CDR3 DNA reads as TGCGCCAGCAGCTTGCACACAGGGTATGGGGCCAACGTCCTGACTTTC.

The chain has TRBV20-1 and TRBJ1-5; D is uncertain. CDR3 length equals 13 residues. The germline V gene encodes CDR1 DFQATT and CDR2 SNEGSKA (reference sequence). Deletions cut 4 bases from V and 1 base from J, with 8 bases between. The CDR3 is CSAITGSNQPQHF. In DNA, the CDR3 is TGCAGTGCTATTACGGGGAGCAATCAGCCCCAGCATTTT.

This clonotype was recorded many times. V and J are TRBV20-1 and TRBJ1-1, with D perhaps TRBD1 (6 bases). The CDR3 spans 13 residues. V was shortened by 6 bases and J by 3 bases, with 14 bases between the two germline ends. The V gene's germline CDR1 is DFQATT and CDR2 SNEGSKA (reference sequence). CDR3 sequence (DNA): TGCAGTGCCCTTATACAGGGTGACACTGAAGCTTTCTTT. Amino acid sequence: CSALIQGDTEAFF.

In this sample, this clonotype turned up many times. The V call is TRBV29-1, the J call TRBJ2-1; the match to TRBD2 covers 14 bases. Germline lookup yields CDR1 SQVTM and CDR2 ANQGSEA. The CDR3 extends over 15 amino acids. The J segment lost 8 bases and the V segment lost 6 bases, leaving 9 bases of the junction unmatched. The CDR3 spells CSVRPGLAGEDEQFF. CDR3 DNA: TGCAGCGTGAGACCGGGACTAGCGGGAGAGGATGAGCAGTTCTTC.

This clonotype came up a few times. The chain recombines TRBV29-1 with TRBJ2-2; no firm D call. The CDR3 has 11 amino acids. V was clipped by 7 bases and J by 5 bases, with 8 bases between them. Germline V lookup: CDR1 SQVTM, CDR2 ANQGSEA. For the CDR3, the DNA is TGCAGCGCAGCAAGTACCGGGGAGCTGTTTTTT. The encoded protein is CSAASTGELFF.

The gene calls are TRBV20-1 and TRBJ2-1, with a tentative D call TRBD2 (6 bases). The germline V gene encodes CDR1 DFQATT and CDR2 SNEGSKA (reference sequence). The V gene lost 6 bases and the J gene lost 3 bases, with 15 bases spanning the gap. This CDR3 region has 14 residues. The CDR3 coding sequence is TGCAGTGCGCGGGACTCGCTGAACTACAATGAGCAGTTCTTC. Its protein is CSARDSLNYNEQFF.

The V call is TRBV10-3, the J call TRBJ1-1; D is perhaps TRBD1 (5 bases). CDR3 size: 12 residues. V lost 4 bases and J 8 bases, leaving 11 bases between the germline ends. The germline V gene encodes CDR1 ENHRY and CDR2 SYGVKD. The CDR3 bases are TGTGCCATCAGTGGGCTGACAGAGGAAGCTTTCTTT. It is translated as CAISGLTEEAFF.

The V and J genes are TRBV20-1 and TRBJ1-1; 10 bases fit TRBD1. V lost 6 bases and J lost 1; bases outside the gene matches: 8. Germline CDR1 and CDR2: DFQATT and SNEGSKA (reference sequence). The CDR3 is 15 residues long. CDR3 protein: CSAQTRDRGNTEAFF. As DNA, the CDR3 is TGCAGTGCCCAAACGCGGGACAGGGGGAACACTGAAGCTTTCTTT.

This clonotype was counted many times. Sequence at one end of the junction differs from germline and may be a read error. The chain carries TRBV5-1 and TRBJ2-7; TRBD2 agrees at 10 bases. CDR1 is SGHRS, CDR2 YFSETQ, per germline. The CDR3 is 18 amino acids. The CDR3 DNA follows: TGCGCCAGCACCTTGGTGCCTCCGGGACTAGCGAGCACCTACGAGCAGTACTTC. Its protein is CASTLVPPGLASTYEQYF.